The sample holds a few counts of the clone carrying this TCR beta chain. Its antigen is not known. Each diagnosis drew on symptoms, thyroxine, TRAb, thyroid ultrasound and orbital computed tomography findings. Source material for PBMCs was about 11 ml fresh peripheral blood. TCR beta CDR3 sequences were amplified from RNA transcripts. The HTBI primer set drove a first-round RT-PCR of the TCR CDR3. TCRdb fed the multiplex PCR reads into MiXCR, producing one record per CDR3 protein. Altogether approximately 600,000 distinct CDR3 sequences are present, around 21% being singletons, with the ten largest covering around a third. Germline V gene data show CDR1 as SQVTM and CDR2 as ANQGSEA. V lost 4 bases to trimming and J lost 6 bases, with 7 bases between them. CDR3 length: 10 amino acids. The sample belongs to a study of T cells in Graves' hyperthyroidism and ophthalmopathy. General study results and limits: Separating ophthalmopathy from stable hyperthyroidism was achieved by a 13 V-J model.

The origin of this receptor is a man younger than 45 with Graves' ophthalmopathy. The sample taken for sequencing was blood. The chain carries TRBV29-1 and TRBJ2-7; D remains ambiguous. For the CDR3, the DNA is TGCAGCGTTGTTCACGCCGAGCAGTACTTC. This translates into CSVVHAEQYF.